This T cell receptor beta chain was sequenced during a study of OX40 agonist ivuxolimab in advanced cancers. Peripheral blood came from all dose cohorts at three timepoints. Germline V gene sequence: CDR1 SNHLY, CDR2 FYNNEI. The CDR3 has 15 residues. Assay used: immunoSEQ multiplex PCR; TCRdb lists only in-frame clones, some missing. Among roughly 30,000 clones, 88% were seen once, and the ten largest hold approximately 40%. V gene TRBV2 combines with J gene TRBJ2-5; maybe TRBD1 (7 bases). The J call may be faulty, since TRBJ2-7 better matches the DNA end. This clonotype was sampled from an adult with an advanced solid tumor such as melanoma, head and neck, liver or kidney cancer. Here the sequenced sample was CD4+ or CD8+ T cells sorted from blood, taken in a trial of the OX40 agonist ivuxolimab. As DNA, the CDR3 is TGTGCCAGCAGTGAATGGCGCAGGGGGGCCTACGAGCAGTACTTC. Translated: CASSEWRRGAYEQYF.